One sample yielded the 19 T cell receptor beta chains listed below, sequenced in a study of Ad26.COV2.S vaccination and SARS-CoV-2 variants. This table comes from immunoSEQ multiplex PCR, and its TCRdb copy is limited to in-frame clones, with some not included. The sample includes about 260,000 clones, around 88% of them seen just once. Treatment noted: some 19 received Ad26.COV2.S at low or high dose, single or two shots; several received placebo; per-sample allocation not given. Collection of samples fell on day 63 after the first vaccine or placebo injection. The material sequenced was peripheral blood, taken in a trial of Ad26.COV2.S vaccine versus placebo. These receptors originate from a person between 18 and 60 years old who received the Ad26.COV2.S COVID-19 vaccine or a placebo.

The chain recombines TRBV9 with TRBJ2-3; D gene uncertain. The germline gives CDR1 SGDLS, CDR2 YYNGEE. This CDR3 comprises 12 residues. The germline V and J ends were trimmed by 3 bases and 2 bases, with 4 bases remaining between them. The CDR3 DNA is TGTGCCAGCAGCGACGTCACAGATACGCAGTATTTT. It translates to CASSDVTDTQYF.

This chain connects TRBV5-1 to TRBJ2-2; D is possibly TRBD1 or TRBD2 (5 bases each). The CDR3 sequence is 12 residues long. The germline V gene has CDR1 SGHRS and CDR2 YFSETQ. V was clipped by 7 bases and J by 7 bases, with 11 bases between them. CDR3 region: CASVEGIGELFF. CDR3 nucleotide sequence: TGCGCCAGCGTTGAGGGGATCGGGGAGCTGTTTTTT.

The chain has TRBV30 and TRBJ2-3; D is unresolved. V was pared by 1 base and J by 2 bases, with 10 bases between. CDR3 size: 14 residues. The germline V gene encodes CDR1 GTSNPN and CDR2 SVGIG (reference sequence). CDR3 coding DNA: TGTGCCTGGAGTGCCGCGTATAACACAGATACGCAGTATTTT. Amino acids: CAWSAAYNTDTQYF.

The chain uses TRBV6-1 and TRBJ1-3; D ambiguous. The germline V and J ends were trimmed by 2 bases and 0 bases, with 11 bases remaining between them. The CDR3 has 16 residues. Germline V lookup: CDR1 MNHNS, CDR2 SASEGT. CDR3 nucleotide sequence: TGTGCCAGCAGTGAATCGACGGCAAGCTCTGGAAACACCATATATTTT. Translated, it gives CASSESTASSGNTIYF.

The V gene is TRBV5-1, the J gene TRBJ2-5; D gene unclear. Germline values: CDR1 SGHRS, CDR2 YFSETQ. V lost 4 bases and J lost 1, with 8 bases in between. This CDR3 is built from 13 residues. The CDR3 nucleotides are TGCGCCAGCAGCCCCCCGGGCCAAGAGACCCAGTACTTC. Translation gives CASSPPGQETQYF.

This rearrangement joins TRBV6-5 to TRBJ2-7, with D possibly matching TRBD2 (5 bases). Trimming removed 6 bases from V and 2 bases from J, with 17 bases in between. There are 15 residues in the CDR3. Germline assignment: CDR1 MNHEY and CDR2 SVGAGI. In DNA form, the CDR3 reads TGTGCCAGCAGCCAGGACTTTTTGCAGCCCTACGAGCAGTACTTC. This sequence encodes CASSQDFLQPYEQYF.

The V call is TRBV7-2, the J call TRBJ1-5, with D maybe TRBD1 (5 bases). V was pared by 1 base and J by 6 bases, with 13 bases between. This CDR3 is built from 15 residues. The germline gives CDR1 SGHTA, CDR2 FQGNSA. The CDR3, as DNA: TGTGCCAGCAGCTTAGTCGGCGGAGGGGCTCAGCCCCAGCATTTT. It encodes CASSLVGGGAQPQHF. Full variable domain (remainder filled in from reference TRBV7-2 and TRBJ1-5): GAGVSQSPSNKVTEKGKDVELRCDPISGHTALYWYRQSLGQGLEFLIYFQGNSAPDKSGLPSDRFSAERTGGSVSTLTIQRTQQEDSAVYLCASSLVGGGAQPQHFGDGTRLSIL.

This chain uses TRBV19 with TRBJ1-1; TRBD1 matches at 7 bases. Per germline, CDR1 LNHDA and CDR2 SQIVND (reference sequence). The V and J ends lost 1 base and 1 base, in that order; junction bases with no gene match: 6. The CDR3 totals 16 residues. CDR3 nucleotides: TGTGCCAGTAGTATAGCAATACAGGGGACGAACACTGAAGCTTTCTTT. Translated, it gives CASSIAIQGTNTEAFF.

V is TRBV24-1 and J is TRBJ2-2; the match to TRBD1 covers 7 bases. The length of the CDR3 is 18 residues. Germline CDR1 is KGHDR and CDR2 is SFDVKD. The V gene end was trimmed by 2 bases and the J gene end by 1 base; junction bases not matched to a gene: 9. The CDR3 coding sequence is TGTGCCACCAGTGATTCACCCCCGGGACAGAAGAACACCGGGGAGCTGTTTTTT. Amino acids: CATSDSPPGQKNTGELFF.

The V and J genes are TRBV30 and TRBJ2-5; D is undetermined. This CDR3 has 13 amino acids. Germline-derived CDR1 and CDR2 are GTSNPN and SVGIG (reference sequence). The germline V and J ends were trimmed by 0 bases and 9 bases, with 14 bases remaining between them. CDR3 residues: CAWSVNPAQAQYF. The CDR3 bases are TGTGCCTGGAGTGTAAACCCGGCCCAGGCCCAGTACTTC.

This chain joins TRBV7-9 and TRBJ2-5; no firm D call. Germline CDR1 reads SEHNR; CDR2 reads FQNEAQ (reference sequence). The CDR3 contains 13 residues. V gave up 6 bases and J gave up 1 base, with 9 bases separating them. The CDR3 loop is CASRRQSQETQYF. The CDR3 DNA reads as TGTGCCAGCAGAAGGCAGTCCCAAGAGACCCAGTACTTC.

The rearrangement uses TRBV4-1 and TRBJ2-5; D perhaps matches TRBD2 (6 bases). In germline, CDR1 is MGHRA, CDR2 YSYEKL. This CDR3 is 16 amino acids long. V was pared by 1 base and J by 2 bases, with 14 bases between. The CDR3 sequence is CASSQVRGGEQETQYF. The DNA of the CDR3 is TGCGCCAGCAGCCAAGTACGCGGAGGGGAACAAGAGACCCAGTACTTC.

The CDR3 spells CASSKTVNEKLFF. CDR3 coding DNA: TGTGCCAGCAGTAAAACCGTCAATGAAAAACTGTTTTTT. The chain uses TRBV11-3 and TRBJ1-4, with D uncertain. Trimming took 6 bases from V and 5 from J, leaving 10 bases between them. CDR3 size: 13 residues. In germline, CDR1 is SGHNT, CDR2 YENEEA. The full variable domain, rest sourced from reference TRBV11-3 and TRBJ1-4, is EAGVVQSPRYKIIEKKQPVAFWCNPISGHNTLYWYLQNLGQGPELLIRYENEEAVDDSQLPKDRFSAERLKGVDSTLKIQPAELGDSAVYLCASSKTVNEKLFFGSGTQLSVL.

This chain joins TRBV30 and TRBJ2-7, with 11 nucleotides matching TRBD1. The CDR3 totals 17 residues. V shed 3 bases and J 0 bases; nucleotides not matched to a gene: 10. Germline lookup yields CDR1 GTSNPN and CDR2 SVGIG (reference sequence). The CDR3: CAWRDRGRLAASYEQYF. DNA for the CDR3: TGTGCCTGGAGGGACAGGGGGCGGCTAGCGGCCTCCTACGAGCAGTACTTC.

The genes are TRBV12-5 and TRBJ1-1; D is unclear. Per germline, CDR1 LGHNT and CDR2 FRNRAP. The CDR3 sequence is 13 residues long. Trimming removed 2 bases at V and 2 bases at J, with 6 bases between. DNA for the CDR3: TGTGCTAGTGGTTTGTATAGTAACACTGAAGCTTTCTTT. Encoded protein: CASGLYSNTEAFF.

The CDR3 here is CASSPGPDTQYF. Here the CDR3 DNA reads TGTGCCAGCAGCCCAGGGCCAGATACGCAGTATTTT. The V and J genes are TRBV3-1 (or the pseudogene TRBV3-2) and TRBJ2-3, with D possibly TRBD1 on 5 matching bases. Between the trimmed V and J ends, which lost 4 bases and 4 bases, there was a span of 6 bases. The germline V gene encodes CDR1 LGHDT and CDR2 YNNKEL (reference sequence). The CDR3 runs to 12 residues.

The chain employs TRBV2 and TRBJ1-1; TRBD1 agrees at 10 bases. The ends lost 4 bases at V and 1 base at J; junction bases unmatched: 6. Per the germline V gene, CDR1 is SNHLY and CDR2 is FYNNEI. This CDR3 has 16 residues. The CDR3 DNA reads as TGTGCCAGCAGTGGACAGGGGGCCAGTAAGAACACTGAAGCTTTCTTT. Translation: CASSGQGASKNTEAFF. Together with reference TRBV2 and TRBJ1-1, the CDR3 gives the full variable domain: EPEVTQTPSHQVTQMGQEVILRCVPISNHLYFYWYRQILGQKVEFLVSFYNNEISEKSEIFDDQFSVERPDGSNFTLKIRSTKLEDSAMYFCASSGQGASKNTEAFFGQGTRLTVV.

This chain joins TRBV7-9 and TRBJ2-1; D gene unclear. Trimming took off 1 base at V and 6 bases at J, with 16 bases between the two ends. Germline V lookup: CDR1 SEHNR, CDR2 FQNEAQ (reference sequence). This CDR3 comprises 16 residues. The DNA of the CDR3 is TGTGCCAGCAGCTTAGTGTGGACGGCCAAACTCAATGAGCAGTTCTTC. Amino acid sequence: CASSLVWTAKLNEQFF.

The V call is TRBV20-1, the J call TRBJ1-2, with D unresolved. From germline, CDR1 is DFQATT and CDR2 SNEGSKA (reference sequence). The CDR3 runs 13 residues. V was clipped by 3 bases and J by 8 bases, with 16 bases between them. The CDR3 DNA follows: TGCAGTGCTAGTGACTATTCGATGGGGGGCTACACCTTC. The encoded protein is CSASDYSMGGYTF.